A single sample is the source of the 19 T cell receptor beta chains below, sequenced in a study of blood T cell repertoires in COVID-19. Libraries were prepared by immunoSEQ multiplex PCR; TCRdb keeps only in-frame clonotypes and omits some of them. The table records approximately 190,000 clones, roughly 87% of them present only once. The sample was peripheral blood. The receptor source for this set is a woman aged 60-75 years with COVID-19, enrolled during active disease.

V usage is TRBV27 and J usage is TRBJ1-1; D ambiguous. Per the germline V gene, CDR1 is MNHEY and CDR2 is SMNVEV (reference sequence). V lost 5 bases, J lost 0 bases, and 16 bases lay in between. The CDR3 spans 16 residues. The CDR3 DNA is TGTGCCAGCAGTCAGAAACCCTCGGGTCTGAACACTGAAGCTTTCTTT. This encodes CASSQKPSGLNTEAFF.

The rearrangement joins TRBV18 to TRBJ2-3, with 7 bases matching TRBD2. The CDR3 covers 16 residues. CDR1 is KGHSH, CDR2 LQKENI, per germline. V lost 4 bases and J lost 4; bases outside the gene matches: 11. DNA for the CDR3: TGTGCCAGCTCACGCCCTTTCGGGGGGAGTCCAGATACGCAGTATTTT. This sequence encodes CASSRPFGGSPDTQYF.

V gene TRBV4-1 combines with J gene TRBJ2-1; D is perhaps TRBD2 (5 bases). The CDR3 runs to 16 residues. V was pared by 4 bases and J by 0 bases, with 13 bases between. CDR1 is MGHRA and CDR2 is YSYEKL in the germline V gene. The CDR3 sequence is CASSPRAVSSYNEQFF. CDR3 nucleotide sequence: TGCGCCAGCAGCCCCCGAGCGGTGTCCTCCTACAATGAGCAGTTCTTC.

This clone was seen a single time. This chain links TRBV28 with TRBJ2-7, with D possibly being TRBD2 (5 bases). CDR1 is MDHEN, CDR2 SYDVKM, per germline. This CDR3 contains 13 residues. V was pared by 11 bases and J by 2 bases, with 16 bases between. The CDR3 loop reads CAALGLLPYEQYF. The CDR3 DNA reads as TGTGCCGCCCTTGGACTCCTTCCCTACGAGCAGTACTTC.

The rearrangement uses TRBV28 and TRBJ2-2; 7 nucleotides agree with TRBD1. The CDR3 is 21 amino acids. V gave up 4 bases and J gave up 3 bases; unmatched junction bases: 23. Germline CDR1 reads MDHEN; CDR2 reads SYDVKM. CDR3 protein: CASSSRIIWTGRARYTGELFF. The DNA for the CDR3 is TGTGCCAGCAGTTCTAGAATTATTTGGACAGGCAGGGCTAGATACACCGGGGAGCTGTTTTTT.

This chain joins TRBV25-1 and TRBJ1-2; D is uncertain. The V end lost 3 bases, the J end lost 4 bases, and 3 bases lay between the germline ends. Per the germline V gene, CDR1 is MGHDK and CDR2 is SYGVNS. The CDR3 loop spans 11 amino acids. The CDR3 region is CASSDGYGYTF. CDR3 nucleotides: TGTGCCAGCAGTGACGGCTATGGCTACACCTTC.

The count of this clone is one. The chain joins TRBV9 to TRBJ1-2; TRBD1 agrees at 7 bases. This CDR3 comprises 14 residues. Germline V gene lookup returns CDR1 SGDLS and CDR2 YYNGEE. Losses at the gene ends were 3 bases for V and 2 bases for J; bases not matched to a gene: 4. The CDR3 region has the DNA TGTGCCAGCAGCGGGGCGACAGGGAACTATGGCTACACCTTC. Encoded protein: CASSGATGNYGYTF.

The chain couples TRBV5-6 to TRBJ2-5, with 8 nucleotides matching TRBD1. The CDR3 runs to 16 residues. Germline assignment: CDR1 SGHDT and CDR2 YYEEEE. With 4 bases clipped from V and 5 bases from J, the junction kept 13 bases outside the gene matches. This CDR3 is CASSAAGQGMWETQYF. The CDR3 nucleotides are TGTGCCAGCAGCGCTGCAGGACAGGGAATGTGGGAGACCCAGTACTTC.

This rearrangement joins TRBV3-1 (or the pseudogene TRBV3-2) to TRBJ1-2; D call uncertain. The length of the CDR3 is 12 residues. V was pared by 4 bases and J by 1 base, with 4 bases between. Germline CDR1 and CDR2: LGHDT and YNNKEL (reference sequence). The CDR3 region is CASSLGNYGYTF. CDR3 in DNA: TGTGCCAGCAGCCTCGGTAACTATGGCTACACCTTC.

The J gene is TRBJ1-6, the V gene TRBV6-5, with a possible D match to TRBD1 (6 bases). The germline gives CDR1 MNHEY, CDR2 SVGAGI. Trimming took off 6 bases at V and 8 bases at J, with 14 bases between the two ends. The CDR3 length is 14 residues. CDR3 protein: CASRGQGLDSPLHF. Here the CDR3 DNA reads TGTGCCAGCAGGGGCCAGGGGCTGGATTCACCCCTCCACTTT.

This chain joins TRBV24-1 and TRBJ2-3; 7 bases are a match to TRBD1. The CDR3 sequence is 14 residues long. Germline lookup yields CDR1 KGHDR and CDR2 SFDVKD. V trimming: 5 bases; J trimming: 5 bases; junction bases outside the gene matches: 6. The CDR3 here is CATSVRDRVDTQYF. The CDR3 coding sequence is TGTGCCACCAGTGTACGAGACAGGGTAGATACGCAGTATTTT.

The V and J genes are TRBV6-1 and TRBJ2-2, with D hard to call. In germline, CDR1 is MNHNS, CDR2 SASEGT. The CDR3 has 12 residues. Trimming stripped 2 bases from V and 12 bases from J, with 10 bases between. The CDR3 bases are TGTGCCAGCAGTGAAACCGACACGAAGCTGTTTTTT. Protein sequence: CASSETDTKLFF.

This chain joins TRBV6-2 or TRBV6-3 and TRBJ2-5, with TRBD1 matching over 10 bases. Germline V lookup: CDR1 MNHEY, CDR2 SVGEGT. V lost 5 bases, J lost 4 bases, and 13 bases stayed unmatched. This CDR3 is 17 amino acids long. CDR3 nucleotide sequence: TGTGCCAGCAGTGCCGCGGTTGGGGACAGGGGCCCAGAGACCCAGTACTTC. This translates into CASSAAVGDRGPETQYF.

J is TRBJ2-5 and V is TRBV2; D might be TRBD2 (5 bases). Trimming shortened V by 3 bases and J by 5 bases, and 19 bases separated the two germline ends. The CDR3 spans 16 residues. Germline lookup yields CDR1 SNHLY and CDR2 FYNNEI. CDR3 region: CASSDGESRGRETQYF. DNA for the CDR3: TGTGCCAGCAGTGATGGGGAGTCGCGAGGGCGGGAGACCCAGTACTTC.

The chain employs TRBV27 and TRBJ2-1; TRBD2 is a possible D gene (5 bases). V was cut by 4 bases and J by 8 bases, with 12 bases left in between. The CDR3 is 13 amino acids. Per the germline V gene, CDR1 is MNHEY and CDR2 is SMNVEV (reference sequence). The CDR3 nucleotides are TGTGCCAGCAGTTCGAGATTTAGCGATGAGCAGTTCTTC. Translating it yields CASSSRFSDEQFF.

The chain is built from TRBV3-1 (or the pseudogene TRBV3-2) and TRBJ2-5; 8 bases fit TRBD1. Germline values: CDR1 LGHDT, CDR2 YNNKEL (reference sequence). This CDR3 has 16 amino acids. The V and J ends lost 1 base and 4 bases, in that order; junction bases with no gene match: 8. The CDR3 here is CASSQGGTGGRETQYF. CDR3 nucleotides: TGTGCCAGCAGCCAAGGAGGAACAGGGGGGAGAGAGACCCAGTACTTC.

The chain combines TRBV6-6 with TRBJ1-1; maybe TRBD1 (5 bases). V shed 5 bases and J shed 5 bases, with 30 bases lying between them. This CDR3 is 19 amino acids long. The germline gives CDR1 MNHNY, CDR2 SVGAGI (reference sequence). The CDR3 here is CASSRSPGWDQGPWTEAFF. In nucleotides, the CDR3 is TGTGCCAGCAGTCGCAGCCCAGGGTGGGATCAGGGTCCGTGGACTGAAGCTTTCTTT.

The chain recombines TRBV19 with TRBJ2-2; the match to TRBD2 covers 14 bases. This CDR3 comprises 17 residues. Germline loops: CDR1 LNHDA, CDR2 SQIVND (reference sequence). V lost 7 bases and J lost 5; bases outside the gene matches: 9. In DNA form, the CDR3 reads TGTGCCAGTAAGGTGACTAGCGGGAGGGCCGGGACCGGGGAGCTGTTTTTT. Its translation is CASKVTSGRAGTGELFF. Complete variable domain (other parts from reference TRBV19 and TRBJ2-2): DGGITQSPKYLFRKEGQNVTLSCEQNLNHDAMYWYRQDPGQGLRLIYYSQIVNDFQKGDIAEGYSVSREKKESFPLTVTSAQKNPTAFYLCASKVTSGRAGTGELFFGEGSRLTVL.

In DNA form, the CDR3 reads TGTGCCAGCAGTGCTTTAACAACAGGCAGGAATTCACCCCTCCACTTT. Translating it yields CASSALTTGRNSPLHF. V usage is TRBV6-1 and J usage is TRBJ1-6; D is possibly TRBD1 (5 bases). The CDR3 has 16 residues. Trimming pared 4 bases from V and 7 bases from J, leaving 17 bases between. Germline CDR1 is MNHNS and CDR2 is SASEGT.